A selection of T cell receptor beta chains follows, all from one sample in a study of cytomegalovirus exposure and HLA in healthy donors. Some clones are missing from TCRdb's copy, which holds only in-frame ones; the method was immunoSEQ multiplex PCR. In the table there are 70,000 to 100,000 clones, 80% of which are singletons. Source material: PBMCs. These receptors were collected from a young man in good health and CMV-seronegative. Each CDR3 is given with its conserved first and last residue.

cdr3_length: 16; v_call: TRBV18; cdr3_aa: CASSRRREGLAYEQYF
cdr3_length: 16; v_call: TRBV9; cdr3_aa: CASSVVGGAAYNEQFF
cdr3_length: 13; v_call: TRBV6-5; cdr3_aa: CASSYNGRGGPHF
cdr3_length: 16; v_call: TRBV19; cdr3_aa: CASSRSSGGVTGELFF
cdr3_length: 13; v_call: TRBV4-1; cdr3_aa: CASSQGGRAEAFF
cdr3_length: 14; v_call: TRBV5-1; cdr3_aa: CASSLGTQSYEQYF
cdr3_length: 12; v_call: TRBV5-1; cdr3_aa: CASRTENTEAFF
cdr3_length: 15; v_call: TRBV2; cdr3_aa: CASSEGLAGLATQYF
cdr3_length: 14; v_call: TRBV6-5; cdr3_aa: CASSGTGSGYEQYF
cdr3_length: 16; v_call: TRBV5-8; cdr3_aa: CASSFPFGKHNYGYTF
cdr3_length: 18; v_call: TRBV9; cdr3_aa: CASSGRTSGGVSYNEQFF
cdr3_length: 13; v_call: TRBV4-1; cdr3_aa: CASSQVSEGKQYF
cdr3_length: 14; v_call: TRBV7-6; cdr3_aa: CASSVTGGSYEQYF
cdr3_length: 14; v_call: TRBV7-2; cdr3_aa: CASSFTGLGQPQHF
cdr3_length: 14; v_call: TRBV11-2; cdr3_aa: CASSLNPENTEAFF
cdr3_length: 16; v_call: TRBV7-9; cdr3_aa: CASSPSGTPLNTEAFF
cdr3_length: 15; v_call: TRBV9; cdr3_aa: CASSVEDRGTYEQYF
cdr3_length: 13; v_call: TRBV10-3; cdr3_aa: CAISESENQPQHF
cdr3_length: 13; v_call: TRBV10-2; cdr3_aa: CASSGTRNQPQHF
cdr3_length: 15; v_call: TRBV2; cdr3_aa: CASSVTGTGQETQYF
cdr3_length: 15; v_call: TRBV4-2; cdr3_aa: CASKAAPESIAEAFF
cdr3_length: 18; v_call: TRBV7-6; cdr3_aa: CASSLGGTGYRVGYGYTF
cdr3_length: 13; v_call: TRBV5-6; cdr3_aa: CASKTGGSYEQYF
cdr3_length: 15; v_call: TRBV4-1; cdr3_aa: CASSGGTVGTYEQYF
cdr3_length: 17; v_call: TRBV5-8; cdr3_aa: CASSFPGGRSYNSPLHF
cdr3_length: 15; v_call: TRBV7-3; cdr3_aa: CASSLHSSSYNEQFF
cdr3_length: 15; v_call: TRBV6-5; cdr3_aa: CASSSETGLGTEAFF
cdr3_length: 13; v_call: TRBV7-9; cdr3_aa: CASSSTGNQPQHF
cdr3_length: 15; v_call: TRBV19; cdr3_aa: CASSRQGLSNEKLFF
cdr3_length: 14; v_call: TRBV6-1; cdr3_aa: CASSSDRGLGGYTF
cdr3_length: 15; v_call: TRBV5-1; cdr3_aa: CASSLQGSSYNEQFF
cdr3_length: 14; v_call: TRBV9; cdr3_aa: CASSLTTGDYEQYF
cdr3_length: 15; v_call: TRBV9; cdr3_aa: CASSVAIQPGDTQYF
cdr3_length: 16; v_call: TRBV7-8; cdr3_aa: CASSLVRTSGVSEQFF
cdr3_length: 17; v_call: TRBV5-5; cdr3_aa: CASSLERPTLSGNTIYF